This record covers a single TCR beta chain. What it binds is unknown. The method was immunoSEQ multiplex PCR; TCRdb's version includes in-frame clones alone and lacks a portion of them. The sample shows roughly 15,000 clones, roughly 81% of them seen only once. Germline CDR1 is MGHRA and CDR2 is YSYEKL. V lost 0 bases and J 13 bases, leaving 13 bases between the germline ends. The CDR3 runs 14 residues. The sample is drawn from a study of OX40 agonist ivuxolimab in advanced cancers. Study details: Partial response was recorded in three patients: one hepatocellular carcinoma and two cutaneous melanoma cases.

Findings and limits, study-wide: Partial responders receiving 0.1-3.0 mg/kg showed among the lowest clonal expansion.

The receptor was isolated from an adult with an advanced solid tumor such as melanoma, head and neck, liver or kidney cancer. Source: CD4+ or CD8+ T cells sorted from blood, taken in a trial of the OX40 agonist ivuxolimab. The chain has TRBV4-1 and TRBJ1-6; D not resolved. The CDR3 here is CASSQEATVMPLHF. CDR3 DNA: TGCGCCAGCAGCCAAGAGGCCACTGTCATGCCCCTCCACTTT.